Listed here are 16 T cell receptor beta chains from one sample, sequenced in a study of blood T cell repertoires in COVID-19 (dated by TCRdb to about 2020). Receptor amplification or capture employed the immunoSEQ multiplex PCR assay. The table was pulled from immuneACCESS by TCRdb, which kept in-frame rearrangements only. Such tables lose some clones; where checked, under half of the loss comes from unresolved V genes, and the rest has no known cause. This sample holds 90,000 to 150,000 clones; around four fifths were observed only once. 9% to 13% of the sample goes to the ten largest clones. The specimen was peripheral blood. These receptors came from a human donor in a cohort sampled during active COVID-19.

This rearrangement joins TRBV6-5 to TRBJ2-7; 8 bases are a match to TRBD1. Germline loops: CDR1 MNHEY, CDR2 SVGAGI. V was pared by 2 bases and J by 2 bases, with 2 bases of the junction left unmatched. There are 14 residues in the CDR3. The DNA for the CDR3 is TGTGCCAGCAGTTACGGACAGGGCGCCTACGAGCAGTACTTC. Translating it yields CASSYGQGAYEQYF.

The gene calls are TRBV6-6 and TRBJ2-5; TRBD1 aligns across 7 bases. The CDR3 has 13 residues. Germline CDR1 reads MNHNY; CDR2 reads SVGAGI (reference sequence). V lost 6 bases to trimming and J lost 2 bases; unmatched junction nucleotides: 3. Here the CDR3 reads CASSHRGQETQYF. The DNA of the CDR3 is TGTGCCAGCAGCCACAGGGGACAAGAGACCCAGTACTTC.

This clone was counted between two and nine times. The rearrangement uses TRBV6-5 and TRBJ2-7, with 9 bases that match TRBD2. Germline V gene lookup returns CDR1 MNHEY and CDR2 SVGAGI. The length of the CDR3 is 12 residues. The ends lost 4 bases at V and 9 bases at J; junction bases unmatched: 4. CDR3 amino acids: CASSSGGGVQYF. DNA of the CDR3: TGTGCCAGCAGTTCGGGCGGGGGGGTGCAGTACTTC.

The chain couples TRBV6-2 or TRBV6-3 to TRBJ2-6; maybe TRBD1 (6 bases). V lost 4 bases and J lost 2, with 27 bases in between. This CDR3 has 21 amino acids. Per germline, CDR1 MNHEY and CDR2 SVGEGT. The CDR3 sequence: CASSLGVSGAEGSPGANVLTF. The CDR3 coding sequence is TGTGCCAGCAGTTTGGGGGTTTCAGGGGCAGAGGGTTCCCCTGGGGCCAACGTCCTGACTTTC.

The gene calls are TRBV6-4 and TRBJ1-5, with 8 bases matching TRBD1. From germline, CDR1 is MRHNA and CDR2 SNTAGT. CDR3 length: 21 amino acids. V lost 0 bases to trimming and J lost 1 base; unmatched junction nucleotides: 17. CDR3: CASSDSIPGGRILNSNQPQHF. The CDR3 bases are TGTGCCAGCAGTGACTCGATCCCAGGGGGCCGCATATTGAACAGCAATCAGCCCCAGCATTTT.

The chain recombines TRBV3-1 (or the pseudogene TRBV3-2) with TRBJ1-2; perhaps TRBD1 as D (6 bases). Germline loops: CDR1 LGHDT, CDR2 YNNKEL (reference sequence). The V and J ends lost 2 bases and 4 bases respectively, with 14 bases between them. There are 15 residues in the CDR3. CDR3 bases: TGTGCCAGCAGCCAACGGGGGGGCCCCCTCTATGGCTACACCTTC. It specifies CASSQRGGPLYGYTF.

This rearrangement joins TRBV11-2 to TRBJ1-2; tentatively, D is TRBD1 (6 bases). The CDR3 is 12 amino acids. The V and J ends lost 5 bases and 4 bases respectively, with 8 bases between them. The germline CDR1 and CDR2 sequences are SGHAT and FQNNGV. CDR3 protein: CASSGQIYGYTF. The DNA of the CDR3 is TGTGCCAGCAGCGGACAGATCTATGGCTACACCTTC. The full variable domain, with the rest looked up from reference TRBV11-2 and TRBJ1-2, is EAGVAQSPRYKIIEKRQSVAFWCNPISGHATLYWYQQILGQGPKLLIQFQNNGVVDDSQLPKDRFSAERLKGVDSTLKIQPAKLEDSAVYLCASSGQIYGYTFGSGTRLTVV.

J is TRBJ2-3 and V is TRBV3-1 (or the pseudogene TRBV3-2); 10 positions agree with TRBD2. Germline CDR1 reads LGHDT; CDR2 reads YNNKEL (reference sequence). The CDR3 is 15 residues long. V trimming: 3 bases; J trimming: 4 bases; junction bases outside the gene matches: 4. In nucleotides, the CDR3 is TGTGCCAGCAGCCACAGCGGGGGGGCCTCAGATACGCAGTATTTT. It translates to CASSHSGGASDTQYF.

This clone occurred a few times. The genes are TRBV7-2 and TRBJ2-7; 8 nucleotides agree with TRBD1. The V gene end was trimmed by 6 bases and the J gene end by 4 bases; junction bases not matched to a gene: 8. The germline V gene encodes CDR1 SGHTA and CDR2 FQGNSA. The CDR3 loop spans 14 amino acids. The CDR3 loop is CASSWTGLPYEQYF. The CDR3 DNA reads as TGTGCCAGCAGTTGGACAGGGTTACCGTACGAGCAGTACTTC.

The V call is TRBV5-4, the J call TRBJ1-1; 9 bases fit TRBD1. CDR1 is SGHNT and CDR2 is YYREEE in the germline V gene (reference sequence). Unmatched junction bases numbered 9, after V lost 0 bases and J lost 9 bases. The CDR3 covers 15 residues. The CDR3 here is CASSLAGTGWGKAFF. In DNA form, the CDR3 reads TGTGCCAGCAGCTTGGCGGGGACAGGGTGGGGCAAAGCTTTCTTT.

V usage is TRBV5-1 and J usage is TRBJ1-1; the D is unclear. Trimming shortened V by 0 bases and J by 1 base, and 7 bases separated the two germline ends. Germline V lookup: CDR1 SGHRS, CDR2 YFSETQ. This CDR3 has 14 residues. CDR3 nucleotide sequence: TGCGCCAGCAGCTTGGCCCCAGGGAACACTGAAGCTTTCTTT. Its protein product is CASSLAPGNTEAFF.

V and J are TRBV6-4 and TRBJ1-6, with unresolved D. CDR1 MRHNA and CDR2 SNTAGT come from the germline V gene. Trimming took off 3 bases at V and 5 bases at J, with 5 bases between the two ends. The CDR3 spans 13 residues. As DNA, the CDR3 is TGTGCCAGCAGTGAAACAGATAATTCACCCCTCCACTTT. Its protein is CASSETDNSPLHF.

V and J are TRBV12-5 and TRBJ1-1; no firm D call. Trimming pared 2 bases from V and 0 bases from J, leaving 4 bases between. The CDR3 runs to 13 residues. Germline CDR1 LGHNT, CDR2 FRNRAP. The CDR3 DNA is TGTGCTAGTGGTTTGAGCATGAACACTGAAGCTTTCTTT. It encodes CASGLSMNTEAFF.

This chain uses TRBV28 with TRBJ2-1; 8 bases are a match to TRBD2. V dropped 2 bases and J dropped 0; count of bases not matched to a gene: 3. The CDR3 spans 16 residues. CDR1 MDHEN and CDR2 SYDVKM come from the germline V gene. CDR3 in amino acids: CASSLTSGTSYNEQFF. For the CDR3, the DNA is TGTGCCAGCAGTTTAACTAGCGGAACCTCCTACAATGAGCAGTTCTTC.

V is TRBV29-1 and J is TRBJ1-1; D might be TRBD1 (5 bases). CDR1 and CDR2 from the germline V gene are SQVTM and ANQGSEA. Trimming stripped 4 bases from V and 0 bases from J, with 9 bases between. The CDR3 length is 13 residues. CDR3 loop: CSVVGQMNTEAFF. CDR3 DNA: TGCAGCGTTGTCGGACAAATGAACACTGAAGCTTTCTTT.

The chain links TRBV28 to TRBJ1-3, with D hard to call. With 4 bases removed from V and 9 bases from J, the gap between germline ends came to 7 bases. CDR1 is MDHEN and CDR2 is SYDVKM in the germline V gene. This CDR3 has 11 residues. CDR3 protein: CASSSGSTIYF. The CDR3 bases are TGTGCCAGCAGTTCGGGTAGCACCATATATTTT.